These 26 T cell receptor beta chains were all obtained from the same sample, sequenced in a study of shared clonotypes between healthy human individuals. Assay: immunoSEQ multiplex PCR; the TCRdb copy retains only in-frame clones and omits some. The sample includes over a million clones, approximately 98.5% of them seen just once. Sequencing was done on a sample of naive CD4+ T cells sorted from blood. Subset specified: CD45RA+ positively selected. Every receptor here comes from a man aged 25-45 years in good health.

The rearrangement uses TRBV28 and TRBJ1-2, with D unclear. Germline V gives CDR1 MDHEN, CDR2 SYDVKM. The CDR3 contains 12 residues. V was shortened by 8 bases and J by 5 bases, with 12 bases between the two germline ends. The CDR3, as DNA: TGTGCCAGCTGGGGTCTTAGGTATGGCTACACCTTC. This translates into CASWGLRYGYTF.

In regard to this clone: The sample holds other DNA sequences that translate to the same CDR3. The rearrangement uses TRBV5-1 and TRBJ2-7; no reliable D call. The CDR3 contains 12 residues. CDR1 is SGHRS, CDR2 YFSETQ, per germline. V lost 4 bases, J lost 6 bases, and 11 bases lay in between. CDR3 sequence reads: CASSLGSGEQYF. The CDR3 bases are TGCGCCAGCAGCCTGGGGTCGGGCGAGCAGTACTTC.

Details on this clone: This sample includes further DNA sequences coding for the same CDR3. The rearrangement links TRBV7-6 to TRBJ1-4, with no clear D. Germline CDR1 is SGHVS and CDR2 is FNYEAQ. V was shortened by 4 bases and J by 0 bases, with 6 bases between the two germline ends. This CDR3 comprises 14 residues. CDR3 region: CASSSTPTNEKLFF. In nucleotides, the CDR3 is TGTGCCAGCAGCTCTACACCAACTAATGAAAAACTGTTTTTT.

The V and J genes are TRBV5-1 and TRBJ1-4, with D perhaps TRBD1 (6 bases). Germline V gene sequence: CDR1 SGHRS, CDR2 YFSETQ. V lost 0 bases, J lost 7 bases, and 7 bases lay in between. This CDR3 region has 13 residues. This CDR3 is CASSLGGGEKLFF. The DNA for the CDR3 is TGCGCCAGCAGCTTGGGAGGGGGTGAAAAACTGTTTTTT.

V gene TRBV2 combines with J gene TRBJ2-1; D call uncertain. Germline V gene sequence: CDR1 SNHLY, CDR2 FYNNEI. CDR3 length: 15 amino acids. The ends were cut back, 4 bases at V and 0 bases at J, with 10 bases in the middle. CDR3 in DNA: TGTGCCAGCAGTGTTGTGCCCAGCTCCTACAATGAGCAGTTCTTC. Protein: CASSVVPSSYNEQFF. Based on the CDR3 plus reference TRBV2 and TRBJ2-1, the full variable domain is EPEVTQTPSHQVTQMGQEVILRCVPISNHLYFYWYRQILGQKVEFLVSFYNNEISEKSEIFDDQFSVERPDGSNFTLKIRSTKLEDSAMYFCASSVVPSSYNEQFFGPGTRLTVL.

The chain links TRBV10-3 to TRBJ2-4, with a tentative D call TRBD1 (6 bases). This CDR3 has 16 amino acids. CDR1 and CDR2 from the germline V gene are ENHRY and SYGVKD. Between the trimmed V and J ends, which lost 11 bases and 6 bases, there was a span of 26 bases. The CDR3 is CALATSGQVILNIQYF. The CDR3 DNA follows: TGTGCCCTTGCGACATCGGGACAAGTAATTCTAAACATTCAGTACTTC.

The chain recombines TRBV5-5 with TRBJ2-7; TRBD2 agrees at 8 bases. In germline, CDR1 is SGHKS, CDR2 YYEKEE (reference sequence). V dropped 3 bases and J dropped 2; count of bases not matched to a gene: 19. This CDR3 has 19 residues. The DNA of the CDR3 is TGTGCCAGCAGCTCAAGCTGGGGCGGGAGGTCCATTACGCCCTACGAGCAGTACTTC. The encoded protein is CASSSSWGGRSITPYEQYF.

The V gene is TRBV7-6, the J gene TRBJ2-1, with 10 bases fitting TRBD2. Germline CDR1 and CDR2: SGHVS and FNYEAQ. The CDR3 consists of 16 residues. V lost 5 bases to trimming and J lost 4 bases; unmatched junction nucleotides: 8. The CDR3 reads CASSPGASGSYNEQFF. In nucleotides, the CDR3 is TGTGCCAGCAGCCCCGGCGCTAGCGGGAGTTACAATGAGCAGTTCTTC.

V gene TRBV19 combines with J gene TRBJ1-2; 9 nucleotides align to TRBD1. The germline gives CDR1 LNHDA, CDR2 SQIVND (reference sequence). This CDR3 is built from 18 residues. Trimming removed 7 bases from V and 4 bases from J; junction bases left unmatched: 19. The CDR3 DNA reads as TGTGCCAGTACCCCCCAAAATTCACAGGGGGCAGGTGGCTATGGCTACACCTTC. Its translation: CASTPQNSQGAGGYGYTF.

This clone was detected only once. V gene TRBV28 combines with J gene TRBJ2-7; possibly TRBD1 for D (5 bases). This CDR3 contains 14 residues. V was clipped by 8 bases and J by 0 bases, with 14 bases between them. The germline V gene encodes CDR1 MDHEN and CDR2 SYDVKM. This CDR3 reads CASGLRVGSYEQYF. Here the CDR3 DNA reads TGTGCCAGCGGGCTCAGGGTGGGCTCCTACGAGCAGTACTTC. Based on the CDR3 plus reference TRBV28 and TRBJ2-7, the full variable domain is DVKVTQSSRYLVKRTGEKVFLECVQDMDHENMFWYRQDPGLGLRLIYFSYDVKMKEKGDIPEGYSVSREKKERFSLILESASTNQTSMYLCASGLRVGSYEQYFGPGTRLTVT.

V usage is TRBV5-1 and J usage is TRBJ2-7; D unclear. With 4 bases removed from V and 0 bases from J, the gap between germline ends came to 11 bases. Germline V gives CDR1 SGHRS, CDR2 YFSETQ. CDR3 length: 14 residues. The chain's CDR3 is CASSILTSSYEQYF. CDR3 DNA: TGCGCCAGCAGCATACTGACGAGCTCCTACGAGCAGTACTTC.

The CDR3 coding sequence is TGTGCCAGCAGCCCCAAAGAGACCCAGTACTTC. Amino acids: CASSPKETQYF. The chain has TRBV11-1 and TRBJ2-5; D not certain. Trimming removed 5 bases from V and 3 bases from J, with 4 bases in between. The V gene's germline CDR1 is SGHAT and CDR2 FQDESV (reference sequence). This CDR3 region has 11 residues.

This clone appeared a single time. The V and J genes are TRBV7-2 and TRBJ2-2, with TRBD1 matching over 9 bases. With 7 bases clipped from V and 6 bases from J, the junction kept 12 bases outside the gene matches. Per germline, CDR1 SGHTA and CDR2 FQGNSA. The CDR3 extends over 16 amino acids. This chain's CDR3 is CASTLGGTGNPGELFF. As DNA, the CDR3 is TGTGCCAGCACCCTAGGCGGGACAGGGAATCCCGGGGAGCTGTTTTTT.

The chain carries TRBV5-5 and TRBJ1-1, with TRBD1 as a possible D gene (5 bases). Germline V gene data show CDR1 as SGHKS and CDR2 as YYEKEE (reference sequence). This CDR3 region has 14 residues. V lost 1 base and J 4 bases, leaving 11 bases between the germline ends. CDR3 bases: TGTGCCAGCAGCTTGCGCACAGGCGGCACTGAAGCTTTCTTT. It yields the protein CASSLRTGGTEAFF.

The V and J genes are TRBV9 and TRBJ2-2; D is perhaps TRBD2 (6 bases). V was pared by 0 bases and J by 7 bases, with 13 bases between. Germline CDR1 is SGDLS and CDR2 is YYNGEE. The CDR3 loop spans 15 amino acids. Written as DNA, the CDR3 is TGTGCCAGCAGCGTAGCTTCCGCGCGGGGCGGGGAGCTGTTTTTT. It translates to CASSVASARGGELFF. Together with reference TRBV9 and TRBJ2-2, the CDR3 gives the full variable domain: DSGVTQTPKHLITATGQRVTLRCSPRSGDLSVYWYQQSLDQGLQFLIQYYNGEERAKGNILERFSAQQFPDLHSELNLSSLELGDSALYFCASSVASARGGELFFGEGSRLTVL.

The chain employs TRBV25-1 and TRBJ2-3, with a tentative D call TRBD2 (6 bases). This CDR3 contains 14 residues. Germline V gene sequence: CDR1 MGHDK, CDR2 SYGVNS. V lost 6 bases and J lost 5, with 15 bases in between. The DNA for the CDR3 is TGTGCCAGCAGCCAGACTGGAGCGGGAGATACGCAGTATTTT. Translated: CASSQTGAGDTQYF.

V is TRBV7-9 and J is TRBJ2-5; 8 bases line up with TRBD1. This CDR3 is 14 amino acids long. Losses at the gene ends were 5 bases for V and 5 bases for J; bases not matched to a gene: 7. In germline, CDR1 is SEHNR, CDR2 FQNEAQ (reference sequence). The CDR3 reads CASSGRTGRETQYF. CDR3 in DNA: TGTGCCAGCAGCGGGAGGACAGGGAGGGAGACCCAGTACTTC. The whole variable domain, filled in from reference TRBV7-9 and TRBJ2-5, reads DTGVSQNPRHKITKRGQNVTFRCDPISEHNRLYWYRQTLGQGPEFLTYFQNEAQLEKSRLLSDRFSAERPKGSFSTLEIQRTEQGDSAMYLCASSGRTGRETQYFGPGTRLLVL.

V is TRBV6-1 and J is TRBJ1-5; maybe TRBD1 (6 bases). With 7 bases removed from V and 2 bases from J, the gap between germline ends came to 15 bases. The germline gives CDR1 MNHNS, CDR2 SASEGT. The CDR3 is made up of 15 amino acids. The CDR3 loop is CASKAGGLGNQPQHF. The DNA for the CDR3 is TGTGCCAGCAAAGCGGGGGGGCTGGGCAATCAGCCCCAGCATTTT.

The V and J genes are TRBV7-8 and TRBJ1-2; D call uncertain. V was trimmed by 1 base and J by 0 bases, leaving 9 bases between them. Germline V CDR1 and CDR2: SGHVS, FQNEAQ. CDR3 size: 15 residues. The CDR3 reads CASSLVDKANYGYTF. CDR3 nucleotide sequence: TGTGCCAGCAGCTTAGTAGACAAAGCTAACTATGGCTACACCTTC.

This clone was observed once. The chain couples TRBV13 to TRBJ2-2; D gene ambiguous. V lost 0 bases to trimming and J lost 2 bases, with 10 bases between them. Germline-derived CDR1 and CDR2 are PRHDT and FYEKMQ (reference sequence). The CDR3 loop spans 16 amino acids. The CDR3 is CASSLGQAINTGELFF. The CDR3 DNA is TGTGCCAGCAGCTTAGGGCAGGCCATAAACACCGGGGAGCTGTTTTTT.

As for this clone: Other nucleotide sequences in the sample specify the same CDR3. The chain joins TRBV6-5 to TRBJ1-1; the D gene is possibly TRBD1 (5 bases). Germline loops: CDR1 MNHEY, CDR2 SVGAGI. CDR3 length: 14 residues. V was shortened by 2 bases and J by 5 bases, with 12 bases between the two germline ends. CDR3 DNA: TGTGCCAGCAGTTACCCTGGGGGTGGGACTGAAGCTTTCTTT. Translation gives CASSYPGGGTEAFF.

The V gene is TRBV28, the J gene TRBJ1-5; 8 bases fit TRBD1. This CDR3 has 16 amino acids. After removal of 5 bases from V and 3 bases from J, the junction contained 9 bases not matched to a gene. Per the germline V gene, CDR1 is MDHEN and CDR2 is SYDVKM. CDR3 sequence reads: CASSPIAGQANQPQHF. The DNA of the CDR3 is TGTGCCAGCAGTCCCATTGCGGGACAGGCCAATCAGCCCCAGCATTTT.

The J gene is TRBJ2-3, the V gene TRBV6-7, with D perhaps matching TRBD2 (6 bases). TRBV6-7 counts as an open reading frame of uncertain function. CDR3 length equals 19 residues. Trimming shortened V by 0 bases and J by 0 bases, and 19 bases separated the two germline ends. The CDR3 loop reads CASSYSTGGSPGSTDTQYF. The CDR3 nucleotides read TGTGCCAGCAGTTACTCGACTGGAGGGTCCCCCGGGAGCACAGATACGCAGTATTTT.

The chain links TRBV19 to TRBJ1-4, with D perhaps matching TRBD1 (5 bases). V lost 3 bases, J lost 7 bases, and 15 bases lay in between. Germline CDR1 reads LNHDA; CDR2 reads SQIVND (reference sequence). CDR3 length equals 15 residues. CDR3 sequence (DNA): TGTGCCAGTAGTATTTCAGCGGGACGCAGTGAAAAACTGTTTTTT. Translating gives CASSISAGRSEKLFF.

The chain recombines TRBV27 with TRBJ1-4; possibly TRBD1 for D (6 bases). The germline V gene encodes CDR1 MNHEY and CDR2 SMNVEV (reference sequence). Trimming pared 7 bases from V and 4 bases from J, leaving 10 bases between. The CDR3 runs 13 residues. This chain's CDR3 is CASNKQGNEKLFF. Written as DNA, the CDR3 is TGTGCCAGCAATAAACAGGGTAATGAAAAACTGTTTTTT.

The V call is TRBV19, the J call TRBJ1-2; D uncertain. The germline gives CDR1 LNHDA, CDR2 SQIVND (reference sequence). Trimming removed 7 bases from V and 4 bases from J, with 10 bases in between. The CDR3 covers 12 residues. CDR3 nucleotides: TGTGCCAGTATGAAAAGATCCTATGGCTACACCTTC. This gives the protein CASMKRSYGYTF. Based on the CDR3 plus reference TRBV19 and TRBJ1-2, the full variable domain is DGGITQSPKYLFRKEGQNVTLSCEQNLNHDAMYWYRQDPGQGLRLIYYSQIVNDFQKGDIAEGYSVSREKKESFPLTVTSAQKNPTAFYLCASMKRSYGYTFGSGTRLTVV.